One T cell receptor (beta chain) is described in this entry. The record originates from a study of T cell changes during pregnancy in multiple sclerosis. CDR3 length: 18 amino acids. Germline V gene data show CDR1 as LGHNA and CDR2 as YNFKEQ. V gave up 3 bases and J gave up 1 base; unmatched junction bases: 12. The protocol was immunoSEQ multiplex PCR, while the TCRdb copy is restricted to in-frame clones and leaves out a portion. The sample consists of around 80,000 clones, 90% to 95% of them appearing once. The chain links TRBV4-2 to TRBJ1-3; 7 bases align to TRBD1. This sequence originates from a female donor with multiple sclerosis, enrolled in a pregnancy study. The input for sequencing was peripheral blood, taken in the second trimester of pregnancy. CDR3 coding DNA: TGTGCCAGCAGCCATCAAACAGGGGATTTTTGGTCTGGAAACACCATATATTTT. Translating gives CASSHQTGDFWSGNTIYF.